The present entry profiles one TCR beta chain with its context. What antigen it recognizes has not been identified. No base qualities exist here, and no much larger clone lies one base off it. The entry originates in a study of radiation and T cells in renal cell carcinoma (TCRdb year 2020). For context, the study as a whole: The samples were obtained from a clinical trial, where primary renal cell carcinomas were treated with 15 Gy stereotactic body radiation therapy and then removed by nephrectomy 4 weeks afterward. In total, some 50 samples, comprising 26 tumors and approximately 27 peripheral blood samples, were subjected to TCR beta sequencing. A total of 4,016,671 unique CDR3 nucleotide sequences, encoding 2,500,000 or so unique CDR3 amino acid sequences, were found across all 50 or so samples. What the authors observed across the whole study: No pretreatment tumor biopsies were available, so the baseline intratumoral presence of clonotypes could not be determined. Changes in the blood repertoire were not tracked past 4 weeks after treatment. In blood, the top tumor clonotypes increased from baseline to 2 weeks after radiation and then shrank by 4 weeks, which suggests a temporary expansion of tumor-resident clones. With a single-armed trial design, the study had no way to address how radiation dose or scheduling affects the TCR repertoire.

TCR beta libraries were generated from genomic DNA with the immunoSEQ kit, following the manufacturer's recommendations. For library preparation, a first multiplex PCR was performed with proprietary primers, followed by a second PCR in which unique barcodes were added, and bead cleanups were performed after each round. Each sample batch included a kit-provided positive control reaction and a negative control reaction. The final libraries were assessed on an Agilent 4200 TapeStation D1000 ScreenTape, pooled by volume, and quantified by qPCR. Sequencing was performed on an Illumina NextSeq500 using a MidOutput 150-cycle cartridge, with 156 Read1 cycles, 15 Index1 cycles, and the kit custom primers. The pooled library was loaded at about 1 pM, and roughly 18% PhiX control was spiked in. In the paper's pipeline: The vendor-processed data were analyzed in R, and a clonotype was defined as all T cells that share the same CDR3 nucleotide sequence. For clone abundance analyses, frequencies were normalized to the 10,000 most abundant clones per sample. Public T cell clones, which averaged fewer than five per sample, were excluded before analysis. Tumor-enriched clonotypes and baseline blood-enriched clonotypes were defined as those with an abundance difference of at least 32-fold between compartments. Clonotypes expanded or contracted between blood time points were identified with a beta-binomial differential abundance model. Tumor-blood repertoire similarity was measured with the Baroni-Urbani and Buser coefficient, and group comparisons used two-tailed Wilcoxon tests in R. TCRdb holds this immuneACCESS table with in-frame rearrangements only. Some clones are missing; in checked studies, unresolved V genes explain under half, and the rest has no known cause. V, J and clone size are those of that table, while D and trimming were read from the DNA. Here the sample has 150,000 or so clones; approximately 87% occur a single time. Under 30% of the sample belongs to the ten largest clones.

Sample time point, as interpreted from the label and publication: baseline pretreatment blood. The treatment or condition label, read with the paper, signifies: 15 Gy SBRT to primary tumor, nephrectomy 4 weeks later. Serial peripheral blood from radiation-treated patients was sampled at baseline, 2 weeks and 4 weeks after SBRT to track tumor-enriched clonotypes. Every patient's renal cell carcinoma showed clear cell pathology. The QIAamp DNA Blood Mini Kit (Qiagen) was used to prepare genomic DNA for TCR sequencing. The analyses included just those samples that passed every quality control check. CDR1 and CDR2 (DFQATT, SNEGSKA) derive from the germline V gene (reference sequence). Taken from cysteine to phenylalanine, the CDR3 has 11 residues. The sequence is cut down to CDR3 DNA, 33 bases in frame from base 1. V was cut back by 3 bases and J by 8 bases, leaving a gap of 10 bases between them.

Sequenced here: blood, sampled from a patient whose treatment included radiotherapy and nephrectomy. This TCR derives from a woman aged 45-65 years with renal cell carcinoma. The V gene is TRBV20-1 and the J gene is TRBJ1-2, and perhaps TRBD1 as D gene, on 6 matching bases. In nucleotides, the sequence is TGCAGTGCTAGGCTAAGGGGGGGCTACACCTTC. It specifies CSARLRGGYTF.